These T cell receptor beta chains were read from a single sample in a study of tumor and adjacent non-tumor tissue in lung cancer. TCRdb reanalysed the multiplex PCR reads using MiXCR and keeps one entry per CDR3 protein. The data hold roughly 120,000 distinct CDR3 sequences, with about 61% observed a single time. Sequences were obtained from distant non-tumor lung tissue. These receptors were obtained from a man in his fifties or sixties with non-small cell lung cancer. CDR3s include the opening cysteine and the closing phenylalanine or tryptophan. D genes are given only for firm matches. Size is stated for part of the rows, as once, few or many counts, or as a class when the clone is expanded.

j_call: TRBJ2-5
d_call: -
clone_size: many
v_call: TRBV6-1
cdr3_nt: TGTGCCAGCAGTGAAGTCTATTCGACAGAGACCCAGTACTTC
cdr3_aa: CASSEVYSTETQYF

j_call: TRBJ1-1
d_call: -
clone_size: -
v_call: TRBV29-1
cdr3_nt: TGCATCGTCCGAGTGGAGGGGCGGGGGAATAAAGCTTTCTTT
cdr3_aa: CIVRVEGRGNKAFF

j_call: TRBJ2-3
d_call: TRBD2
clone_size: few
v_call: TRBV6-5
cdr3_nt: TGTGCCAGCAGTTACGGTTCGGGGGGAATCACAGATACGCAGTATTTT
cdr3_aa: CASSYGSGGITDTQYF

j_call: TRBJ1-2
d_call: -
clone_size: -
v_call: TRBV28
cdr3_nt: TGTGCCAGCAGTTTCGCCAGGACCGGTGGCTATACCTTC
cdr3_aa: CASSFARTGGYTF

j_call: TRBJ2-3
d_call: -
clone_size: -
v_call: TRBV6-1
cdr3_nt: TGTGCCAGCTGTGGCCGGTACAGGGTGCCAGATACGCAGTATTTT
cdr3_aa: CASCGRYRVPDTQYF

j_call: TRBJ2-3
d_call: -
clone_size: -
v_call: TRBV29-1
cdr3_nt: TGCAGCCCCTATGTCGGGGTGGTGGGGGGCACAGATACGCAGTATTTT
cdr3_aa: CSPYVGVVGGTDTQYF

j_call: TRBJ2-1
d_call: TRBD2
clone_size: many
v_call: TRBV6-2/TRBV6-3
cdr3_nt: TGTGCCAGCAGTTACATCAAAGGACTAGCGGGAGTTGGGAATGAGCAGTTCTTC
cdr3_aa: CASSYIKGLAGVGNEQFF

j_call: TRBJ2-7
d_call: -
clone_size: once
v_call: TRBV12-3/TRBV12-4
cdr3_nt: TGTGCCAGAAGTTTGTGGCCGGAGGACTACGAGCAGTACTTT
cdr3_aa: CARSLWPEDYEQYF

j_call: TRBJ2-1
d_call: -
clone_size: few
v_call: TRBV7-6
cdr3_nt: TGTGCCAGCAGCTTAGATTCAAGCAGCAATGAGCAGTTCTTC
cdr3_aa: CASSLDSSSNEQFF

j_call: TRBJ1-5
d_call: -
clone_size: few
v_call: TRBV15
cdr3_nt: TGTGCCACCAGCAGATCACAGTCAGGAGATCAGCCCCAGCATTTT
cdr3_aa: CATSRSQSGDQPQHF

j_call: TRBJ2-1
d_call: -
clone_size: -
v_call: TRBV29-1
cdr3_nt: TGCAGCGTTGAAGGCTTCGGCGATGAGCAGTTCTTC
cdr3_aa: CSVEGFGDEQFF

j_call: TRBJ2-1
d_call: TRBD2
clone_size: -
v_call: TRBV5-1
cdr3_nt: TGCGCCAGCAGCTTAGCGGGGTTCTACAATGAGCAGATCTTC
cdr3_aa: CASSLAGFYNEQIF

j_call: TRBJ2-2
d_call: -
clone_size: once
v_call: TRBV7-9
cdr3_nt: TGTGCCAGCAGCAGGGGACACGCGGCTAACAGCGGGGAGCTGTTTTTT
cdr3_aa: CASSRGHAANSGELFF

j_call: TRBJ1-2
d_call: TRBD1
clone_size: -
v_call: TRBV12-3/TRBV12-4
cdr3_nt: TGTGCCGGCAGCCCGGGACAGGGGAGGCTCTATGGCTACACCTTC
cdr3_aa: CAGSPGQGRLYGYTF

j_call: TRBJ2-3
d_call: -
clone_size: -
v_call: TRBV11-2
cdr3_nt: TGTGCCAACAGCTTAGGGGGAGGGATCTCAGATACGCAGTATTTT
cdr3_aa: CANSLGGGISDTQYF

j_call: TRBJ2-7
d_call: -
clone_size: -
v_call: TRBV6-2/TRBV6-3
cdr3_nt: TGTGCCAGCGTGTCTGGAGCTACCTATGAGCAGTACTTC
cdr3_aa: CASVSGATYEQYF

j_call: TRBJ2-6
d_call: -
clone_size: many
v_call: TRBV19
cdr3_nt: TGTGCCAGTAGTCAGCCGGGGGCTGGGGCCAACGTCCTGACTTTC
cdr3_aa: CASSQPGAGANVLTF

j_call: TRBJ2-3
d_call: -
clone_size: few
v_call: TRBV28
cdr3_nt: TGTGCCAGTGACTCCCGGGATACGCAGTATTTT
cdr3_aa: CASDSRDTQYF

j_call: TRBJ2-1
d_call: TRBD2
clone_size: many
v_call: TRBV7-9
cdr3_nt: TGTGCCAGCAGCTTAGAAGGTAGCGGGAGCTCCTACAATGAGCAGTTCTTC
cdr3_aa: CASSLEGSGSSYNEQFF

j_call: TRBJ2-7
d_call: TRBD2
clone_size: -
v_call: TRBV20-1
cdr3_nt: TGCAATGCTAGAGATTCGGGACTAGCACCGCCCTACGAGCAGTACTTC
cdr3_aa: CNARDSGLAPPYEQYF

j_call: TRBJ2-7
d_call: -
clone_size: -
v_call: TRBV5-6
cdr3_nt: TGTGCCAGCAGCATGGGAGGCGGCACCCACGAGCAGTACTTC
cdr3_aa: CASSMGGGTHEQYF

j_call: TRBJ2-1
d_call: -
clone_size: -
v_call: TRBV11-3
cdr3_nt: TGTGCCAGCAGAGGAGGCTCTAACAATGAGCAGTTCTTC
cdr3_aa: CASRGGSNNEQFF

j_call: TRBJ2-7
d_call: -
clone_size: -
v_call: TRBV18
cdr3_nt: TGTGCCAGCTCATCTAGGGAGGATCCTACCTACGAGCAGTACTTC
cdr3_aa: CASSSREDPTYEQYF

j_call: TRBJ2-7
d_call: TRBD1
clone_size: -
v_call: TRBV12-3/TRBV12-4
cdr3_nt: TGTGTCAGCAGTATCACAGTGGACAGGGGGCGAGGTTACGAGCAGTACTTC
cdr3_aa: CVSSITVDRGRGYEQYF

j_call: TRBJ2-4
d_call: -
clone_size: -
v_call: TRBV11-2
cdr3_nt: TGTTCCAGCAGCTTAGATCCGACCAAAATCATTCGGTACTTC
cdr3_aa: CSSSLDPTKIIRYF

j_call: TRBJ2-1
d_call: -
clone_size: -
v_call: TRBV29-1
cdr3_nt: TGCAGCGTTGAAGTGGCAATGGGTGAGCTGTTCTTC
cdr3_aa: CSVEVAMGELFF

j_call: TRBJ1-1
d_call: -
clone_size: many
v_call: TRBV11-2
cdr3_nt: TGTGCCAGCAGCTTAGTTCGGGGCCCGAACACTGAAGCTTTCTTT
cdr3_aa: CASSLVRGPNTEAFF

j_call: TRBJ2-5
d_call: TRBD1
clone_size: many
v_call: TRBV29-1
cdr3_nt: TGCAGCGTTGAAGGACAGGGGTATTCGGAGACCCAGTACTTC
cdr3_aa: CSVEGQGYSETQYF

j_call: TRBJ2-1
d_call: -
clone_size: once
v_call: TRBV11-1
cdr3_nt: TGTGCCAGCGGCACGCATGGAACCCACAATGAGCAGTTCTTC
cdr3_aa: CASGTHGTHNEQFF

j_call: TRBJ2-2
d_call: TRBD2
clone_size: -
v_call: TRBV11-2
cdr3_nt: TGTGCCGGCAGCTCGGGACTAGCGGGAGTAACGAACACCGGGGAGCTGTTTTTT
cdr3_aa: CAGSSGLAGVTNTGELFF

j_call: TRBJ2-3
d_call: -
clone_size: many
v_call: TRBV6-6
cdr3_nt: TGTGCCAGCGTTCAGACTGGCGATACGCAGTATTTT
cdr3_aa: CASVQTGDTQYF

j_call: TRBJ1-4
d_call: -
clone_size: -
v_call: TRBV6-1
cdr3_nt: TGTGCCAGCAGTGACGACACTCAAAGGATGCAGTTTTTT
cdr3_aa: CASSDDTQRMQFF

j_call: TRBJ2-7
d_call: -
clone_size: many
v_call: TRBV7-9
cdr3_nt: TGTGCCAGCAGCCCCGGAGGGGGCTGGGAGCAGTACTTC
cdr3_aa: CASSPGGGWEQYF

j_call: TRBJ2-5
d_call: TRBD1
clone_size: many
v_call: TRBV6-2/TRBV6-3
cdr3_nt: TGTGCCAGCAGAAGAACCGGGACAGGGTTTCAAGAGACCCAGTACTTC
cdr3_aa: CASRRTGTGFQETQYF

j_call: TRBJ2-7
d_call: -
clone_size: -
v_call: TRBV11-2
cdr3_nt: TGTGCCAGCAACGCTGGTTCTCGCACCTACGAGGAGTACTTC
cdr3_aa: CASNAGSRTYEEYF

j_call: TRBJ2-4
d_call: -
clone_size: medium-sized
v_call: TRBV11-3
cdr3_nt: TGTGCCAGCAGCTTAGATGGGACAAACATTCAGTACTTC
cdr3_aa: CASSLDGTNIQYF

j_call: TRBJ1-2
d_call: -
clone_size: -
v_call: TRBV11-1
cdr3_nt: TGTGCCAACAGCTTACTGGTACAGGACTATGGCTACACCTTC
cdr3_aa: CANSLLVQDYGYTF

j_call: TRBJ2-7
d_call: -
clone_size: -
v_call: TRBV11-3
cdr3_nt: TGTGTCAGCAGCGTCAGTCGGGACTTACACTACGAGCAGTACTTC
cdr3_aa: CVSSVSRDLHYEQYF

j_call: TRBJ1-2
d_call: TRBD1
clone_size: many
v_call: TRBV20-1
cdr3_nt: TGCAGTGCATATACAGGGGATGGCTACACCTTC
cdr3_aa: CSAYTGDGYTF

j_call: TRBJ1-1
d_call: -
clone_size: -
v_call: TRBV30
cdr3_nt: TGTGCCTGGACCATGGGTCACAATGAAGCTTTCTTT
cdr3_aa: CAWTMGHNEAFF

j_call: TRBJ1-5
d_call: -
clone_size: -
v_call: TRBV6-2/TRBV6-3
cdr3_nt: TGTACTAGCACCAACGGGGGGCGGACCCTTGGCAATCAGCCCCAGCATTTT
cdr3_aa: CTSTNGGRTLGNQPQHF

j_call: TRBJ1-2
d_call: TRBD1
clone_size: many
v_call: TRBV6-6
cdr3_nt: TGTGCCAGCAGCACGACAGGGGGAAAGGGTGGCTACACCTTC
cdr3_aa: CASSTTGGKGGYTF

j_call: TRBJ2-1
d_call: -
clone_size: -
v_call: TRBV29-1
cdr3_nt: TGTAGCGCTCACGAGGACACACAGGGTGGCATGGGTGAGCAGTTCTTC
cdr3_aa: CSAHEDTQGGMGEQFF

j_call: TRBJ2-3
d_call: -
clone_size: -
v_call: TRBV11-2
cdr3_nt: TGTGCCAGCAGCACAAAAAGGGTAGAGGGCGCAGCAGATGCGCAGTATTTT
cdr3_aa: CASSTKRVEGAADAQYF

j_call: TRBJ2-1
d_call: TRBD2
clone_size: many
v_call: TRBV20-1
cdr3_nt: TGCAGTGCTAACCCTCTACTAGCGGCCTACAATGAGCAGTTCTTC
cdr3_aa: CSANPLLAAYNEQFF

j_call: TRBJ2-1
d_call: -
clone_size: few
v_call: TRBV21-1
cdr3_nt: TGTGCCAGCAGCAAAGTGGCATGCGAGCAGTTCTTC
cdr3_aa: CASSKVACEQFF

j_call: TRBJ2-1
d_call: TRBD2
clone_size: many
v_call: TRBV29-1
cdr3_nt: TGCAGCGTTGGAGGCTTGGGCTTTAGCGGGAGGGCTTACAATGAGCAGTTCTTC
cdr3_aa: CSVGGLGFSGRAYNEQFF

j_call: TRBJ2-1
d_call: TRBD2
clone_size: -
v_call: TRBV5-4
cdr3_nt: TGTGCCAGCATCTTGGGACTAGCGGGAGACAATGGGCAGTTCTTC
cdr3_aa: CASILGLAGDNGQFF

j_call: TRBJ2-2
d_call: -
clone_size: -
v_call: TRBV12-3/TRBV12-4
cdr3_nt: TGTGCCAGCTATCGGACATTCGGGTCTAGCAGGAGCTATACCGGGGAGCTGTTTTTT
cdr3_aa: CASYRTFGSSRSYTGELFF

j_call: TRBJ2-3
d_call: -
clone_size: -
v_call: TRBV10-2
cdr3_nt: TGCGCCAGCAGAGGACAGCTCTCTACCACAGATACGCAGTATTTT
cdr3_aa: CASRGQLSTTDTQYF

j_call: TRBJ2-7
d_call: TRBD2
clone_size: few
v_call: TRBV6-1
cdr3_nt: TGTACCAGCAACCAGCGGGGGCCCTCCTATGAGCAGTACTTC
cdr3_aa: CTSNQRGPSYEQYF

j_call: TRBJ1-2
d_call: -
clone_size: once
v_call: TRBV6-1
cdr3_nt: TGTGCCAGCAGTGAAGAACACCTGGTCTATGGCTATACCTTC
cdr3_aa: CASSEEHLVYGYTF

j_call: TRBJ2-1
d_call: TRBD2
clone_size: -
v_call: TRBV6-2/TRBV6-3
cdr3_nt: TGTGTCAGCGGTTCCACTAGCGGGACCAATGAGCTGTTCTTC
cdr3_aa: CVSGSTSGTNELFF

j_call: TRBJ2-5
d_call: TRBD2
clone_size: many
v_call: TRBV6-5
cdr3_nt: TGTGCCAGCAGTTATTCCGGGACTAGAATCCAAGAGACCCAGTACTTC
cdr3_aa: CASSYSGTRIQETQYF

j_call: TRBJ2-7
d_call: TRBD1
clone_size: many
v_call: TRBV6-1
cdr3_nt: TGTGCCAGCAGTGAAACGACAGGGGCCCTGTGGGAGCAGTACTTC
cdr3_aa: CASSETTGALWEQYF

j_call: TRBJ2-5
d_call: TRBD2
clone_size: -
v_call: TRBV13
cdr3_nt: TGTGCCAGCAGCTCTAGCGGGGGGGGAGAGACCCAGTACTTC
cdr3_aa: CASSSSGGGETQYF

j_call: TRBJ2-5
d_call: -
clone_size: -
v_call: TRBV5-4
cdr3_nt: TGTGCCAGCAGCTTAGATAGCCCTGAAGAGACCCAGTACTTC
cdr3_aa: CASSLDSPEETQYF

j_call: TRBJ1-1
d_call: -
clone_size: few
v_call: TRBV4-2
cdr3_nt: TGTGCCAGCAGACAAGATCTCCGGAGCACTGAAGCTTTCTTT
cdr3_aa: CASRQDLRSTEAFF

j_call: TRBJ2-7
d_call: -
clone_size: many
v_call: TRBV20-1
cdr3_nt: TGCAGTGCTAGGACAGACTCCTACGAGCAGTACTTC
cdr3_aa: CSARTDSYEQYF